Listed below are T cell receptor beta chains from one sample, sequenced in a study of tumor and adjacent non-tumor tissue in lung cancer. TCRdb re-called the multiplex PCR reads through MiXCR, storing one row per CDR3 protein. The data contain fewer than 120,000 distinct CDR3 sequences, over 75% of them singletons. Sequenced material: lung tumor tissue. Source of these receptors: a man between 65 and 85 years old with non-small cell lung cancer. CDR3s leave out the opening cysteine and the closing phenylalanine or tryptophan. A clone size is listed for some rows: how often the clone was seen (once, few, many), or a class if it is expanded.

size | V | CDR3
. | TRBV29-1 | SARREFCTDTQY
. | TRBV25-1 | ASSDRGNQPQH
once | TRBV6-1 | ASSEMDREKV
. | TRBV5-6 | ASRLGVHEHY
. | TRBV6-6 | ASSYQVVVGAYNEQF
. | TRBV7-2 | ASSLISWTSGVEDTQY
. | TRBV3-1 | ASSQDVDTEAF
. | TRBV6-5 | ACSDRLARNIQY
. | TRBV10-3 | AIGESVSNTGKLF
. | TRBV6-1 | ASSERSRANTEAF
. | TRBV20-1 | SATGAVVQY
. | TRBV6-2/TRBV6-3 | ANSYHGQGPQETQY